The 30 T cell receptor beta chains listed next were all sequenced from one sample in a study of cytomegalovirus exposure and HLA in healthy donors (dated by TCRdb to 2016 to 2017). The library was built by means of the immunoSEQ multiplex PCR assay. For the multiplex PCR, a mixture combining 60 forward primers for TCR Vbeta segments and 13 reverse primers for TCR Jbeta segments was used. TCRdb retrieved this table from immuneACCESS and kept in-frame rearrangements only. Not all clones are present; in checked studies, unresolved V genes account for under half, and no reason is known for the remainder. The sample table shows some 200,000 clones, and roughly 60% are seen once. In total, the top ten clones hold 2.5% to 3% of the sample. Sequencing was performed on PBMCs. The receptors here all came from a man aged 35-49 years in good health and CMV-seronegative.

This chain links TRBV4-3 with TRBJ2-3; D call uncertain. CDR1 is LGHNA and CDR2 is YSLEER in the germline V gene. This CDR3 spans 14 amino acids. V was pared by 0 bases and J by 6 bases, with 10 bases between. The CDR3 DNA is TGCGCCAGCAGCCAAGAAGGCCGAGGCGATACGCAGTATTTT. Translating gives CASSQEGRGDTQYF.

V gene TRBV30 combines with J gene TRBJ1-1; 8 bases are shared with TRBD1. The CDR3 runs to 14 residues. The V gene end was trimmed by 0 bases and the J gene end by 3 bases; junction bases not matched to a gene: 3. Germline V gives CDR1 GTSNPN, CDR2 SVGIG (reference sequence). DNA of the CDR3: TGTGCCTGGAGTGTAGGGGGACAGGACACTGAAGCTTTCTTT. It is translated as CAWSVGGQDTEAFF.

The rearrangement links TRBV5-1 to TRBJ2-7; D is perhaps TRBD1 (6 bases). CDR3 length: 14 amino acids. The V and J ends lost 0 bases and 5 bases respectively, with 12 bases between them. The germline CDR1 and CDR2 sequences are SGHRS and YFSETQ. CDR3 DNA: TGCGCCAGCAGCTTGGCGGGCAGGGGCCACGAGCAGTACTTC. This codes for CASSLAGRGHEQYF.

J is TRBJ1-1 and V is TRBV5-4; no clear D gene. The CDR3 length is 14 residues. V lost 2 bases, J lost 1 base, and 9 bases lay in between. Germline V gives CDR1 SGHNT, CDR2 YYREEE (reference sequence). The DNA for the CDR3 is TGTGCCAGCAGCTTAACGCGGGAGAACACTGAAGCTTTCTTT. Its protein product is CASSLTRENTEAFF.

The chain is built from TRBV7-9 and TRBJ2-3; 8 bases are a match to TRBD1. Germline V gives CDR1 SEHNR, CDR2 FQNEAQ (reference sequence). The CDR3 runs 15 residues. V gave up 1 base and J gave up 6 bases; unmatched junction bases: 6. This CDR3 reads CASSLVARGLDTQYF. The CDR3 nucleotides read TGTGCCAGCAGCTTAGTGGCCAGGGGGCTTGATACGCAGTATTTT.

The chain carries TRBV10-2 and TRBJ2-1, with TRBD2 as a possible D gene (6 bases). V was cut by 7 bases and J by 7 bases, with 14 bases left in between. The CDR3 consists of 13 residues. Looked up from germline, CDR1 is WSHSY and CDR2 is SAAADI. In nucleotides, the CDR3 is TGCGCCAGCACTTTCGGGACTCTTAATGAGCAGTTCTTC. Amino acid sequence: CASTFGTLNEQFF.

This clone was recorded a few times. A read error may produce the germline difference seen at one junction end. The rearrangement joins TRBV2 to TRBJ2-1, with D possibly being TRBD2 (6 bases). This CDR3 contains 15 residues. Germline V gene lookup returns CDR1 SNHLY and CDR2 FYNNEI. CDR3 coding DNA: TGTGCCAGCAGTACTATGGCGGGGCCGTACAACGAGCAGTTCTTC. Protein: CASSTMAGPYNEQFF.

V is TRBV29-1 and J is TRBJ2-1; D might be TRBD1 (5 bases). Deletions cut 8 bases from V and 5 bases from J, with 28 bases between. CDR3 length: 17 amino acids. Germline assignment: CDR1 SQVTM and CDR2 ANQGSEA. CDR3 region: CSLHRGGQEVPNNEQFF. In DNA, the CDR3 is TGCAGCCTGCATCGAGGTGGACAAGAAGTACCAAACAATGAGCAGTTCTTC.

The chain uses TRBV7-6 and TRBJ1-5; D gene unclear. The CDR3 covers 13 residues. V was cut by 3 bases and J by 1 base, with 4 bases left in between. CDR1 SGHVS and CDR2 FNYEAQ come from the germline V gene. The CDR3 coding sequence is TGTGCCAGCAGCTTGCAGAGCAATCAGCCCCAGCATTTT. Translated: CASSLQSNQPQHF. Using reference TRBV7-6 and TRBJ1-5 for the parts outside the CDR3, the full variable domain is GAGVSQSPRYKVTKRGQDVALRCDPISGHVSLYWYRQALGQGPEFLTYFNYEAQQDKSGLPNDRFSAERPEGSISTLTIQRTEQRDSAMYRCASSLQSNQPQHFGDGTRLSIL.

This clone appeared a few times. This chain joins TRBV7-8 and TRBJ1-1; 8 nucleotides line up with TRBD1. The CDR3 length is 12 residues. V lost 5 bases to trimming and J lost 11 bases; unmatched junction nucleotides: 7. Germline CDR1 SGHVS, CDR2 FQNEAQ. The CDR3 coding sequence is TGTGCCAGCAGCCCAAGGGACAGGCTTGCTTTCTTT. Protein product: CASSPRDRLAFF.

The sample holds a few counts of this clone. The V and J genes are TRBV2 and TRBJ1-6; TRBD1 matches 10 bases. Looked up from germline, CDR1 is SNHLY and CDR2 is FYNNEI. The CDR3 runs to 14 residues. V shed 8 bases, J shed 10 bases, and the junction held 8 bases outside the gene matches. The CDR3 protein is CASHRDRGESPLHF. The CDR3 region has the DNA TGTGCCAGCCACCGGGACAGGGGAGAGTCACCCCTCCACTTT.

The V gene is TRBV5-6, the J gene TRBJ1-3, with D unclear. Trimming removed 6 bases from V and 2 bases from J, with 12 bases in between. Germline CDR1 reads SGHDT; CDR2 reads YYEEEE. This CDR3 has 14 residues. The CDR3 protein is CASTLGVTGNTIYF. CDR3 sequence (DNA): TGTGCCAGCACCTTAGGAGTTACTGGAAACACCATATATTTT. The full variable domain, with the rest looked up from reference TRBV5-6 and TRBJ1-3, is DAGVTQSPTHLIKTRGQQVTLRCSPKSGHDTVSWYQQALGQGPQFIFQYYEEEERQRGNFPDRFSGHQFPNYSSELNVNALLLGDSALYLCASTLGVTGNTIYFGEGSWLTVV.

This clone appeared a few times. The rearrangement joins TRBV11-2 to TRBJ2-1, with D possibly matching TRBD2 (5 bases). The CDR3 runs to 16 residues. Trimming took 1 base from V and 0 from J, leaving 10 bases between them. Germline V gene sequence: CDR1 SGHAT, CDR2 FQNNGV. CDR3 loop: CASSLVLGSSYNEQFF. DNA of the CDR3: TGTGCCAGCAGCTTAGTGCTAGGGAGCTCCTACAATGAGCAGTTCTTC.

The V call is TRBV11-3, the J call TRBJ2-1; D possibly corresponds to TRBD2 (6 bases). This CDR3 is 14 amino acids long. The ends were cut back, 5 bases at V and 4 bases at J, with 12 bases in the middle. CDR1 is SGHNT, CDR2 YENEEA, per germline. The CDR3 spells CASSPAGGYNEQFF. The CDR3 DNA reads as TGTGCCAGCAGCCCCGCCGGGGGTTACAATGAGCAGTTCTTC.

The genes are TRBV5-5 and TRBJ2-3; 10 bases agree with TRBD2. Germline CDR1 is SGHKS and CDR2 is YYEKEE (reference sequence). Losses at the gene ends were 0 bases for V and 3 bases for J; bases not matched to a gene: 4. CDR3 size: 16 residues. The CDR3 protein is CASSLGNSGRTDTQYF. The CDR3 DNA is TGTGCCAGCAGCTTGGGTAATAGCGGGAGGACAGATACGCAGTATTTT.

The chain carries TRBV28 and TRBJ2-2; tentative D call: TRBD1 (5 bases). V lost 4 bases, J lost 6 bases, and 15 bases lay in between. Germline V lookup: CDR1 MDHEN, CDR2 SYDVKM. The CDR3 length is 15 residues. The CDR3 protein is CASSSNGRGSGELFF. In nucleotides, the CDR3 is TGTGCCAGCAGTTCAAATGGTAGGGGTTCCGGGGAGCTGTTTTTT.

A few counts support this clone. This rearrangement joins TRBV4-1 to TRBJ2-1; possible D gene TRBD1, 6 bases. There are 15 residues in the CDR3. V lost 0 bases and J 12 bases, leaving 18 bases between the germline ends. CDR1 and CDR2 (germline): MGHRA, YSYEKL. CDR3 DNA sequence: TGCGCCAGCAGCCAAGAGAGGCAGGGGAAGGTCGGGCAGTTCTTC. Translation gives CASSQERQGKVGQFF.

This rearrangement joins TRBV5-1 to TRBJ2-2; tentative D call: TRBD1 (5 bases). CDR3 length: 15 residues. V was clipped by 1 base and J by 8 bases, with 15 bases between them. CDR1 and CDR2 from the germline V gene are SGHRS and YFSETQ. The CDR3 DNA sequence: TGCGCCAGCAGCTTGAACAGGCCAAGGACAGGGGAGCTGTTTTTT. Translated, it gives CASSLNRPRTGELFF. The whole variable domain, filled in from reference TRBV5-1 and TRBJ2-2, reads KAGVTQTPRYLIKTRGQQVTLSCSPISGHRSVSWYQQTPGQGLQFLFEYFSETQRNKGNFPGRFSGRQFSNSRSEMNVSTLELGDSALYLCASSLNRPRTGELFFGEGSRLTVL.

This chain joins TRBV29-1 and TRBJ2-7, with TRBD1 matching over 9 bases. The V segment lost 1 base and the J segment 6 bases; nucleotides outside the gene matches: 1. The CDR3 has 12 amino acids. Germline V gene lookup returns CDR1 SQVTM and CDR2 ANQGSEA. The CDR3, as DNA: TGCAGCGTTGAAGGGACAGGGGTCGAGCAGTACTTC. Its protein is CSVEGTGVEQYF.

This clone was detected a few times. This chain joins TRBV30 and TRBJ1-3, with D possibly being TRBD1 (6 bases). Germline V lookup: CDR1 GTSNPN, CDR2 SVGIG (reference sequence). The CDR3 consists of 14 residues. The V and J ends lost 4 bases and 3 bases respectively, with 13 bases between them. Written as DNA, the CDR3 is TGTGCCTGGAACCCCCAGGGGTTTGGAAACACCATATATTTT. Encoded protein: CAWNPQGFGNTIYF.

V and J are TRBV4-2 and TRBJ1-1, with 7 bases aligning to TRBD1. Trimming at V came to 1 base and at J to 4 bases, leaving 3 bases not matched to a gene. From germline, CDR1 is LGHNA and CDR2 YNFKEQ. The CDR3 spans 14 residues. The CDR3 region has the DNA TGTGCCAGCAGCCAAGGGACAGGTTTCACTGAAGCTTTCTTT. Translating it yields CASSQGTGFTEAFF.

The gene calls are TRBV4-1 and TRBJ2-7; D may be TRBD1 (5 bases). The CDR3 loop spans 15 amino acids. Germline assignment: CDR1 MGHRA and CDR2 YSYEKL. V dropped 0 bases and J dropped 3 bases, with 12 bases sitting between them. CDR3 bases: TGCGCCAGCAGCCAAGAAGGACAATTTCTCTACGAGCAGTACTTC. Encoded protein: CASSQEGQFLYEQYF.

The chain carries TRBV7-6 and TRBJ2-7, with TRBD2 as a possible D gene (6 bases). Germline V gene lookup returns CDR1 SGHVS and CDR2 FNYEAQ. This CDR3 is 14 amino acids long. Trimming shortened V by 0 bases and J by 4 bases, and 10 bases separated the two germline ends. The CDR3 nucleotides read TGTGCCAGCAGCTTAGCTCAGGAGGGATACGAGCAGTACTTC. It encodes CASSLAQEGYEQYF.

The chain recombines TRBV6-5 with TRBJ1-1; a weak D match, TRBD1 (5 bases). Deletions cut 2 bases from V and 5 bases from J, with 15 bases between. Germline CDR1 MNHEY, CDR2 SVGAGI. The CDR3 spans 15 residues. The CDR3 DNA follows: TGTGCCAGCAGTTACATGGGGGAGGGTCGGACTGAAGCTTTCTTT. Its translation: CASSYMGEGRTEAFF.

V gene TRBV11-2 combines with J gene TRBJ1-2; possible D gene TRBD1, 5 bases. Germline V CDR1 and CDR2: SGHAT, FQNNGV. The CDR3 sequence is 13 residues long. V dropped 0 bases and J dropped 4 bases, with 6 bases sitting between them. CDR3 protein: CASSLEGLYGYTF. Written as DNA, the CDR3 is TGTGCCAGCAGCTTAGAGGGGCTCTATGGCTACACCTTC.

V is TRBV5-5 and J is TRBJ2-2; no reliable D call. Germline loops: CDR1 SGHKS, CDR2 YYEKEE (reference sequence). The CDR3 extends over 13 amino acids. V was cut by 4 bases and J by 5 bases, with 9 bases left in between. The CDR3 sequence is CASSRSVTGELFF. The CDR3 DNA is TGTGCCAGCAGCCGAAGCGTGACCGGGGAGCTGTTTTTT.

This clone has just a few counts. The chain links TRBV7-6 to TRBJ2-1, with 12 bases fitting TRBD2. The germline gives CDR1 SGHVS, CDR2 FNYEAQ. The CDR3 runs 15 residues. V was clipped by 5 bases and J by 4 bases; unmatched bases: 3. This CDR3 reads CASSRGLAGYNEQFF. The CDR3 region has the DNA TGTGCCAGCAGCCGGGGACTAGCGGGTTACAATGAGCAGTTCTTC.

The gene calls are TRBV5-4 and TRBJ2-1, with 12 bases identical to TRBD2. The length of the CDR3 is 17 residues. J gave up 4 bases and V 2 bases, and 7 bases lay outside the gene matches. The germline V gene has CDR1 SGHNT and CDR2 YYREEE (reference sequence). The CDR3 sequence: CASSFGLAGTNYNEQFF. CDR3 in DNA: TGTGCCAGCAGCTTCGGACTAGCGGGGACCAATTACAATGAGCAGTTCTTC.

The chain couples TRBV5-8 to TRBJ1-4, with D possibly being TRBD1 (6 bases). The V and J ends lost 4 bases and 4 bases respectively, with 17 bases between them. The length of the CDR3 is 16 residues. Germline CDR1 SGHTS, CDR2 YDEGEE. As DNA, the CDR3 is TGTGCCAGCAGCCAAGCCCGGGGGGGCAATAATGAAAAACTGTTTTTT. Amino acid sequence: CASSQARGGNNEKLFF.

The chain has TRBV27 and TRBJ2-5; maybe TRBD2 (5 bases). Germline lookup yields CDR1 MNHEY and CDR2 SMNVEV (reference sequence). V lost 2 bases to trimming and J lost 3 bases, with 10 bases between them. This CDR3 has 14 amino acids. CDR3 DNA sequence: TGTGCCAGCAGTTTAGCAGCGGCCAAAGAGACCCAGTACTTC. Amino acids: CASSLAAAKETQYF.